Each of the 5 T cell receptor beta chains below was sequenced from the same sample in a study of cytomegalovirus exposure and HLA in healthy donors. The PCR was carried out with 60 Vbeta primers and 13 Jbeta primers. Sequencing was performed with immunoSEQ multiplex PCR; in TCRdb, only in-frame clones are kept and a portion is missing. The sample gives fewer than 110,000 clones, around 76% of which show up once; approximately 2% is in the top ten. Sequenced sample: PBMCs. The receptors come from a man between 18 and 29 years old in good health and CMV-seronegative.

Comment on this clone: Other DNA sequences within the sample encode an identical CDR3. The V and J genes are TRBV4-3 and TRBJ1-2; 11 bases line up with TRBD1. V lost 4 bases, J lost 4 bases, and 5 bases stayed unmatched. CDR3 size: 15 residues. Germline V gives CDR1 LGHNA, CDR2 YSLEER. CDR3 sequence: CASSPGTGGGYGYTF. The CDR3 DNA is TGCGCCAGCAGCCCGGGGACAGGGGGGGGCTATGGCTACACCTTC.

The rearrangement joins TRBV5-8 to TRBJ2-2; D is unclear. Germline CDR1 and CDR2: SGHTS and YDEGEE. This CDR3 contains 14 residues. Trimming took 4 bases from V and 4 from J, leaving 11 bases between them. The CDR3 DNA reads TGTGCCAGCAGCCTCGGAGCCCGCACCGGGGAGCTGTTTTTT. This sequence encodes CASSLGARTGELFF. Full variable domain (rest looked up from reference TRBV5-8 and TRBJ2-2): EAGVTQSPTHLIKTRGQQATLRCSPISGHTSVYWYQQALGLGLQFLLWYDEGEERNRGNFPPRFSGRQFPNYSSELNVNALELEDSALYLCASSLGARTGELFFGEGSRLTVL.

The rearrangement links TRBV4-1 to TRBJ2-7; 9 bases match TRBD1. Germline V CDR1 and CDR2: MGHRA, YSYEKL. CDR3 length: 15 amino acids. V lost 1 base, J lost 2 bases, and 3 bases stayed unmatched. As DNA, the CDR3 is TGCGCCAGCAGCCAAGGGGGACAGGGAGCCTACGAGCAGTACTTC. Protein product: CASSQGGQGAYEQYF.

The chain carries TRBV4-3 and TRBJ2-3, with TRBD2 matching 9 bases. The germline V gene encodes CDR1 LGHNA and CDR2 YSLEER. The CDR3 contains 16 residues. J lost 5 bases, V lost 0 bases, and 6 bases had no gene match. CDR3: CASSQEGAGGIDTQYF. The CDR3 DNA reads as TGCGCCAGCAGCCAAGAGGGAGCGGGGGGCATAGATACGCAGTATTTT.

The chain employs TRBV6-4 and TRBJ2-3; D possibly corresponds to TRBD2 (5 bases). CDR3 length: 15 residues. Looked up from germline, CDR1 is MRHNA and CDR2 is SNTAGT. The V and J ends lost 2 bases and 1 base respectively, with 10 bases between them. CDR3 DNA sequence: TGTGCCAGCAGTGACGGAGAGGGCGGCACAGATACGCAGTATTTT. It translates to CASSDGEGGTDTQYF.